The source of this TCR beta chain is a study of shared clonotypes between healthy human individuals. The germline CDR1 and CDR2 sequences are SEHNR and FQNEAQ (reference sequence). V was clipped by 5 bases and J by 8 bases; unmatched bases: 4. The CDR3 covers 12 residues. Method: immunoSEQ multiplex PCR; TCRdb's copy keeps in-frame clones and lacks some. This table has some 800,000 clones, more than 85% appearing once. Details on this clone: Its antigen is still unknown.

Study-level points and caveats: Rarefaction showed that sequencing of sorted subsets was incomplete (despite large depth). Researchers sampled only blood; tissue repertoires likely differ.

Terminally differentiated effector memory CD45RA+ cells were left out of the naive CD8 fraction, which was CD45RO-negative and positively selected for CCR7. The rearrangement links TRBV7-9 to TRBJ1-1; 8 bases fit TRBD1. This TCR derives from a man younger than 40 in good health. Sequenced: naive CD8+ T cells sorted from blood. The CDR3 protein is CASSVTGGEAFF. CDR3 in DNA: TGTGCCAGCAGCGTAACAGGGGGGGAAGCTTTCTTT.